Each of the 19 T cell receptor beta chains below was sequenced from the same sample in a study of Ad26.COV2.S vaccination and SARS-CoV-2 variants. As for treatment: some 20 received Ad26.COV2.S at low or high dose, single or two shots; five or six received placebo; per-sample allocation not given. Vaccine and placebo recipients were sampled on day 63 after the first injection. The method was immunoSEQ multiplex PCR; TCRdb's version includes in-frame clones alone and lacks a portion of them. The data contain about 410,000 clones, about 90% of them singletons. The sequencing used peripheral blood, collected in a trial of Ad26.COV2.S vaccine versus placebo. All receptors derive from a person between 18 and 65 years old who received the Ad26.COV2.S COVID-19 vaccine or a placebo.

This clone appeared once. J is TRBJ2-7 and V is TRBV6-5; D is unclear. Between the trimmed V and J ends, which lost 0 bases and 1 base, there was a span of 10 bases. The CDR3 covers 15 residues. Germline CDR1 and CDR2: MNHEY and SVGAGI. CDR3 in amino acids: CASSYSIRPSYEQYF. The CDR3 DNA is TGTGCCAGCAGTTACTCGATCAGACCTTCCTACGAGCAGTACTTC.

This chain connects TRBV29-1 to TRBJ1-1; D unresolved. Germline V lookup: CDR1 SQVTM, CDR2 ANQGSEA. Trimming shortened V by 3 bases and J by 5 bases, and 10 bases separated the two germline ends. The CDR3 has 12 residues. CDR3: CSVDKGGTEAFF. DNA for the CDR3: TGCAGCGTTGATAAGGGAGGGACTGAAGCTTTCTTT.

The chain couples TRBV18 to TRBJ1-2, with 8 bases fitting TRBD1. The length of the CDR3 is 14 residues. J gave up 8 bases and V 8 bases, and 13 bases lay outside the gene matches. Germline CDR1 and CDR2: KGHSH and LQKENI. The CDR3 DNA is TGTGCCAGCGACGGACAGGGCTATGCGGGGGGCTACACCTTC. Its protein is CASDGQGYAGGYTF.

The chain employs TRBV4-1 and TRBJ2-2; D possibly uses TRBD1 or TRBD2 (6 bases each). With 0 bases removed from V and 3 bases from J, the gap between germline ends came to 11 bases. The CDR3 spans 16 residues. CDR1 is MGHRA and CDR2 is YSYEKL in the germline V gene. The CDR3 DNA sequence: TGCGCCAGCAGCCAAGATGAGGGGGGATACACCGGGGAGCTGTTTTTT. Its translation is CASSQDEGGYTGELFF.

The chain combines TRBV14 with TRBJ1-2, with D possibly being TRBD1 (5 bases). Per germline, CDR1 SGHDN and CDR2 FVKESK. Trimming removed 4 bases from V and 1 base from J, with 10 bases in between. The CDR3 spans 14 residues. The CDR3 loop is CASSPRAVNYGYTF. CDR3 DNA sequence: TGTGCCAGCAGCCCCAGGGCGGTTAACTATGGCTACACCTTC.

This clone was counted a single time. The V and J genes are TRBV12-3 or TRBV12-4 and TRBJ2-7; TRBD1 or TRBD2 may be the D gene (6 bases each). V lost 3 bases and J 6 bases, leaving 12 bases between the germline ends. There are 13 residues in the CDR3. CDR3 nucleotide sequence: TGTGCCAGCAGTTTGGAGGGGGTCCGCGAGCAGTACTTC. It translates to CASSLEGVREQYF.

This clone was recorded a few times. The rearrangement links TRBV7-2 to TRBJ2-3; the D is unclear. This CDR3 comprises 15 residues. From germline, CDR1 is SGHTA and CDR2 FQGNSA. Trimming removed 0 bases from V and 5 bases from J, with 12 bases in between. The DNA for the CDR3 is TGTGCCAGCAGCTTAGCGCTCGCACGGGTAGATACGCAGTATTTT. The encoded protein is CASSLALARVDTQYF. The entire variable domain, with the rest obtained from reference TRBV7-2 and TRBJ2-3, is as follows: GAGVSQSPSNKVTEKGKDVELRCDPISGHTALYWYRQSLGQGLEFLIYFQGNSAPDKSGLPSDRFSAERTGGSVSTLTIQRTQQEDSAVYLCASSLALARVDTQYFGPGTRLTVL.

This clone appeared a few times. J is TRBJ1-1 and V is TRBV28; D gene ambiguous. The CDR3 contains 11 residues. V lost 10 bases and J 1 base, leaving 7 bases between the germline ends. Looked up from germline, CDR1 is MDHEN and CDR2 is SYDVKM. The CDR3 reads CATLKNTEAFF. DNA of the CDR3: TGTGCCACCTTGAAGAACACTGAAGCTTTCTTT.

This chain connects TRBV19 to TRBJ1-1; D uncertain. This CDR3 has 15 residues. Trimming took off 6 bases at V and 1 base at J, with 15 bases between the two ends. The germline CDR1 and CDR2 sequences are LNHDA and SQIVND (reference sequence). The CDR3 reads CASSPLIAGNTEAFF. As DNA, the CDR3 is TGTGCCAGTAGCCCCCTGATAGCGGGGAACACTGAAGCTTTCTTT.

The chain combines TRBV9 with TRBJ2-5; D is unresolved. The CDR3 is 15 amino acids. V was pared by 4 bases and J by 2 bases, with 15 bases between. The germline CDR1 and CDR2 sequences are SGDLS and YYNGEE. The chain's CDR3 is CASSPVRNYQETQYF. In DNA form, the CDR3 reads TGTGCCAGCAGCCCCGTAAGGAACTATCAAGAGACCCAGTACTTC.

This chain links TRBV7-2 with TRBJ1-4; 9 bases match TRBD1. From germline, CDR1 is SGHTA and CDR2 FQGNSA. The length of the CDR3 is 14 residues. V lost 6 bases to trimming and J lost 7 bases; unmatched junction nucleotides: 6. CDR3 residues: CASSSQGAGEKLFF. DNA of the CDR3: TGTGCCAGCAGTTCACAGGGGGCGGGTGAAAAACTGTTTTTT.

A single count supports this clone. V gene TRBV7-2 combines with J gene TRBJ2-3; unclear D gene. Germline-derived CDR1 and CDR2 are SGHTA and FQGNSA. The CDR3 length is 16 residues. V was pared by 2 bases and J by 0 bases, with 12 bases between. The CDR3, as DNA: TGTGCCAGCAGCTTATTACCAGCGACTAGCACAGATACGCAGTATTTT. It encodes CASSLLPATSTDTQYF.

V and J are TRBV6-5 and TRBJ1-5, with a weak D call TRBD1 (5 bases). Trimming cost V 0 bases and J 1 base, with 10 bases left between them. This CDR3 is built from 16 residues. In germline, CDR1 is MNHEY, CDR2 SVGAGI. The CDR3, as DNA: TGTGCCAGCAGTTACTCGGGGGGAGGAAGCAATCAGCCCCAGCATTTT. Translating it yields CASSYSGGGSNQPQHF.

CDR3 coding DNA: TGCAGTGCTAGAGAAACAGATACGCAGTATTTT. Protein product: CSARETDTQYF. This chain links TRBV20-1 with TRBJ2-3, with D uncertain. V was cut by 0 bases and J by 3 bases, with 1 base left in between. Germline CDR1 reads DFQATT; CDR2 reads SNEGSKA (reference sequence). The CDR3 runs to 11 residues.

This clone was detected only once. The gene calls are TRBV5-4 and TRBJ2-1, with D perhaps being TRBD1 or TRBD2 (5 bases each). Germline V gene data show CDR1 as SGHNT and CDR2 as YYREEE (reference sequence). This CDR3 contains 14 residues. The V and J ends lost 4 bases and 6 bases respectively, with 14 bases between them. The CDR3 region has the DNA TGTGCCAGCAGCCAACCAGGGACGCCCAATGAGCAGTTCTTC. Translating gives CASSQPGTPNEQFF.

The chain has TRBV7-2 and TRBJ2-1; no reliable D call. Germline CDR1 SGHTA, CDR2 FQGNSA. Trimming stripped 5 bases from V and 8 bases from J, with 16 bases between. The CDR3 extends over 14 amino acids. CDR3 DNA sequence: TGTGCCAGCAGCCCCGAGATGGGGTTTGATGAGCAGTTCTTC. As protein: CASSPEMGFDEQFF.

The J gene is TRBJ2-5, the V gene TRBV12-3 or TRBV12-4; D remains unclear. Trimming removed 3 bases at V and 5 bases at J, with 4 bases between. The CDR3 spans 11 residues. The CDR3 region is CASSFLETQYF. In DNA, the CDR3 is TGTGCCAGCAGTTTTCTTGAGACCCAGTACTTC.

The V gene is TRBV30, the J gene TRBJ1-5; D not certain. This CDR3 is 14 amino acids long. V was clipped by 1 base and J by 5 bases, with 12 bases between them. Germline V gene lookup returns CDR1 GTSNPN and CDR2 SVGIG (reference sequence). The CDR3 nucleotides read TGTGCCTGGAGTGCCGTATCAAGGGATCAGCCCCAGCATTTT. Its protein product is CAWSAVSRDQPQHF.

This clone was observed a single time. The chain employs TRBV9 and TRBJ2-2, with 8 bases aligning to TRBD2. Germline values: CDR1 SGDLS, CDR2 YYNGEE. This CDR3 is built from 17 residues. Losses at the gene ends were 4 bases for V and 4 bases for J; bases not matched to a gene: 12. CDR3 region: CASSPLEVAGPTGELFF. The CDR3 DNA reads TGTGCCAGCAGCCCCCTTGAGGTAGCGGGGCCCACCGGGGAGCTGTTTTTT.